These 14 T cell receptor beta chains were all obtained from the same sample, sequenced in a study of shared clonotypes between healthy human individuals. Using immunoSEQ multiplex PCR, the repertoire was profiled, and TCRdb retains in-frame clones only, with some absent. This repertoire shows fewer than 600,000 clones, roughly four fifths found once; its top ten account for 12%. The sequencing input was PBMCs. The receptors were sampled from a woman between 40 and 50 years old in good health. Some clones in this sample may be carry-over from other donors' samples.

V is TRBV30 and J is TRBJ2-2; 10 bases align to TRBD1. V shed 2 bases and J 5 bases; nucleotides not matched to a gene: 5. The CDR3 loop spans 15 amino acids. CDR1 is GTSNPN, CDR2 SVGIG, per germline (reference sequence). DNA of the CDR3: TGTGCCTGGAGTATTGGGACAGGGGTTACCGGGGAGCTGTTTTTT. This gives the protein CAWSIGTGVTGELFF.

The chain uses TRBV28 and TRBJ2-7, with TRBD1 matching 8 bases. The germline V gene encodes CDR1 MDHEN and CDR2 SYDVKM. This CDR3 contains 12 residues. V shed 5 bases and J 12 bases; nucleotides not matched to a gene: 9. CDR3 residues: CASSLSRDRPYF. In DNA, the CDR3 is TGTGCCAGCAGTCTGTCCCGGGACAGGCCGTACTTC.

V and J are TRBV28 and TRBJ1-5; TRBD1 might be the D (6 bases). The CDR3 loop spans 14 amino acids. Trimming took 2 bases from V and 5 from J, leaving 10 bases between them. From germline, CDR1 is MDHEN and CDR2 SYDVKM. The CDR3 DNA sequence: TGTGCCAGCAGTTTAGACAGGACCTATCAGCCCCAGCATTTT. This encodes CASSLDRTYQPQHF.

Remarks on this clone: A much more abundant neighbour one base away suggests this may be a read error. CDR3 protein: CAWRDPRWPFTYGQYF. CDR3 bases: TGTGCCTGGAGGGACCCTCGGTGGCCTTTTACCTACGGGCAGTACTTC. The V call is TRBV30, the J call TRBJ2-7; D is undetermined. Germline V lookup: CDR1 GTSNPN, CDR2 SVGIG (reference sequence). CDR3 length: 16 residues. The full variable domain, completed using reference TRBV30 and TRBJ2-7, is SQTIHQWPATLVQPVGSPLSLECTVEGTSNPNLYWYRQAAGRGLQLLFYSVGIGQISSEVPQNLSASRPQDRQFILSSKKLLLSDSGFYLCAWRDPRWPFTYGQYFGPGTRLTVT.

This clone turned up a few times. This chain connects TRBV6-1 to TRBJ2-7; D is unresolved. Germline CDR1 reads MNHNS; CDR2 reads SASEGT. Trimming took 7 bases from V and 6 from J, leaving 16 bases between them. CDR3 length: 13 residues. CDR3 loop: CASTQVGMSEQYF. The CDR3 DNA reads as TGTGCCAGCACCCAAGTGGGAATGAGCGAGCAGTACTTC.

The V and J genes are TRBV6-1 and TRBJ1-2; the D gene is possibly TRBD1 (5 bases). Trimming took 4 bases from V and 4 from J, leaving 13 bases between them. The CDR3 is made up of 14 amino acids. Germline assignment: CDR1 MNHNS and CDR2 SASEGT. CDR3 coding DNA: TGTGCCAGCAGTGGCTTCAGAGGGGCCTATGGCTACACCTTC. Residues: CASSGFRGAYGYTF.

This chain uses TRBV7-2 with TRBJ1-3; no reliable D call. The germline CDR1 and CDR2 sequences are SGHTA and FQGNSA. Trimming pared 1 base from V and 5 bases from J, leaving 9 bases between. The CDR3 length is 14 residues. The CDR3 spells CASSLDEIRNTIYF. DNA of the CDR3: TGTGCCAGCAGCTTAGACGAGATTCGAAACACCATATATTTT.

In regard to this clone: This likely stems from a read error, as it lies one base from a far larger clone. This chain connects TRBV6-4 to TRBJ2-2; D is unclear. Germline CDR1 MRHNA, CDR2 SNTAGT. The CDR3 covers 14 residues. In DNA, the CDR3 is TGTGCCAGCAGTGACTCAGGTCACACCCGGGAGCTGTTTTTT. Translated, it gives CASSDSGHTRELFF.

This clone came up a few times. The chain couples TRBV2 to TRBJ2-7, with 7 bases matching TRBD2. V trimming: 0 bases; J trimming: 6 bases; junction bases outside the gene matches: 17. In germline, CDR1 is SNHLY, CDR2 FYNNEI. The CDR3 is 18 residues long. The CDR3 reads CASSEASVAGWRGFEQYF. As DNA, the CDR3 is TGTGCCAGCAGTGAAGCTTCCGTAGCGGGTTGGAGGGGATTCGAGCAGTACTTC.

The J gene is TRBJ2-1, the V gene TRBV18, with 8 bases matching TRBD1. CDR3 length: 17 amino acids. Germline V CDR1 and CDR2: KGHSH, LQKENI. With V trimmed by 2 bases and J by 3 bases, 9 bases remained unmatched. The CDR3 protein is CASSPRVRTGIYNEQFF. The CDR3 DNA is TGTGCCAGCTCACCAAGGGTCCGGACAGGGATCTACAATGAGCAGTTCTTC.

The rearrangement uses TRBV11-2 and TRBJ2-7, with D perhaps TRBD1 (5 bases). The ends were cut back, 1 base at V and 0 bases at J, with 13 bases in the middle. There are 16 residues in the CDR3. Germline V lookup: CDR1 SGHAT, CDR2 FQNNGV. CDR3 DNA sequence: TGTGCCAGCAGCTTAGTGGGCAGGACATCCTCCTACGAGCAGTACTTC. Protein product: CASSLVGRTSSYEQYF.

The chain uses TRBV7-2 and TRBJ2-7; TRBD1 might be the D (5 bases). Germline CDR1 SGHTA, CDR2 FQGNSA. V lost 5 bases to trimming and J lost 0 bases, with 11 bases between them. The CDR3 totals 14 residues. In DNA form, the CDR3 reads TGTGCCAGCAGCCAGGACACCCTCTCCTACGAGCAGTACTTC. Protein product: CASSQDTLSYEQYF.

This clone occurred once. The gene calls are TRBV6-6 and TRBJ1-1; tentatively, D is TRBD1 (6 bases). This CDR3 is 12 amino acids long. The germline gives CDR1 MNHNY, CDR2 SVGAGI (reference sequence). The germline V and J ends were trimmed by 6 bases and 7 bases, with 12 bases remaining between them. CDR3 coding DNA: TGTGCCAGCAGGTTCGGCAGGGGTGAAGCTTTCTTT. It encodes CASRFGRGEAFF.

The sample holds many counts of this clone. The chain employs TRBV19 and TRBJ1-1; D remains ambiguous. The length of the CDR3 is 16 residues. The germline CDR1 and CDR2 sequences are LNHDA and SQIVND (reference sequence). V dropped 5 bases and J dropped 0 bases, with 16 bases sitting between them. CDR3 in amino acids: CASSARSRSMNTEAFF. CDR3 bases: TGTGCCAGTAGTGCGAGAAGCAGGAGCATGAACACTGAAGCTTTCTTT.